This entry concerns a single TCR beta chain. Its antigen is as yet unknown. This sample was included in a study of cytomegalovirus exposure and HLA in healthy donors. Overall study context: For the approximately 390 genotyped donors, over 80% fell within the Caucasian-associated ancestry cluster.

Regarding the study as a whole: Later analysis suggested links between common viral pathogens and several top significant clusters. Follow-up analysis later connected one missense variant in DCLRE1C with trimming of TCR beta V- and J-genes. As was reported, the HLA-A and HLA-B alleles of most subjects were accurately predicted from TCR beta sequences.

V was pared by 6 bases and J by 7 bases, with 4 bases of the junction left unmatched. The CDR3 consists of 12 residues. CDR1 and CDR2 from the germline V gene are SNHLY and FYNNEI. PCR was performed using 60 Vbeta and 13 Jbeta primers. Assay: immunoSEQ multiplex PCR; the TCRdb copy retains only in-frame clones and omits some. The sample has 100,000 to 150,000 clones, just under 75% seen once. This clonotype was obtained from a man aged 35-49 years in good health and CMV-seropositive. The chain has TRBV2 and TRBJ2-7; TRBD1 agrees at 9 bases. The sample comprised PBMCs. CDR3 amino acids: CASRDRGGEQYF. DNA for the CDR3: TGTGCCAGCAGGGACAGGGGTGGGGAGCAGTACTTC.